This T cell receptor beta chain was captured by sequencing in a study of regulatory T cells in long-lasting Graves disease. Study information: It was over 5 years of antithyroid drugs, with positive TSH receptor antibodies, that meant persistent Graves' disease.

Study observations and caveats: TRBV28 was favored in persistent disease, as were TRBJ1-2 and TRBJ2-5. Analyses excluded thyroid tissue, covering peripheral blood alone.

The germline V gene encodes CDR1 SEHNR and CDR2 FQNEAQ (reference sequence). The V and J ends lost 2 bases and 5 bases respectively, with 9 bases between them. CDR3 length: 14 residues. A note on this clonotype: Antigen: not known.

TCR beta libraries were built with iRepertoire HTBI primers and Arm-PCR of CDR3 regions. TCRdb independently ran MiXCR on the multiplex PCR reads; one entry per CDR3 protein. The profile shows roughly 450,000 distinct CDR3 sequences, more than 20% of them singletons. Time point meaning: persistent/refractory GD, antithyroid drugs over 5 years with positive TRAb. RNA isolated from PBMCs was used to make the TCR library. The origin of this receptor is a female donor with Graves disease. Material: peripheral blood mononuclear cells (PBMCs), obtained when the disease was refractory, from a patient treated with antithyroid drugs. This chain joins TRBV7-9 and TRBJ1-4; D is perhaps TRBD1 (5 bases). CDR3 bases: TGTGCCAGCAGCTTACTGGGGGGGAATGAAAAACTGTTTTTT. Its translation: CASSLLGGNEKLFF. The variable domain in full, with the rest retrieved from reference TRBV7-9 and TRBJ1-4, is DTGVSQNPRHKITKRGQNVTFRCDPISEHNRLYWYRQTLGQGPEFLTYFQNEAQLEKSRLLSDRFSAERPKGSFSTLEIQRTEQGDSAMYLCASSLLGGNEKLFFGSGTQLSVL.